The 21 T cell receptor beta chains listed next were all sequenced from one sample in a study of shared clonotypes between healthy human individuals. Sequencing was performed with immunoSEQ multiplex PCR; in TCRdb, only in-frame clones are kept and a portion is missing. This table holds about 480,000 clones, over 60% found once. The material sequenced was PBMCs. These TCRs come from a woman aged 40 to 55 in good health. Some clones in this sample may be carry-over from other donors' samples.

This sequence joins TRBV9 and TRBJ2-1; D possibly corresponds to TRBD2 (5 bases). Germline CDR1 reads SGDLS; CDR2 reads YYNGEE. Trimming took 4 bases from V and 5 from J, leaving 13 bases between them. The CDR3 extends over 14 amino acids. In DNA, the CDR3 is TGTGCCAGCAGCTTCCGTTTGCGGGACAATGAGCAGTTCTTC. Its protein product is CASSFRLRDNEQFF.

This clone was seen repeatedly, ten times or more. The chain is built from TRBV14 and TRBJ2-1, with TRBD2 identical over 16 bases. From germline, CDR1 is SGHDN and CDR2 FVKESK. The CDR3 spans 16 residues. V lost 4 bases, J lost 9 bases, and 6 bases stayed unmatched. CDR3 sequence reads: CASSRQGLAGGGEQFF. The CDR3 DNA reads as TGTGCCAGCAGCCGGCAGGGACTAGCGGGAGGGGGTGAGCAGTTCTTC. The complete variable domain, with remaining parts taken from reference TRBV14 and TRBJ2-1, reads EAGVTQFPSHSVIEKGQTVTLRCDPISGHDNLYWYRRVMGKEIKFLLHFVKESKQDESGMPNNRFLAERTGGTYSTLKVQPAELEDSGVYFCASSRQGLAGGGEQFFGPGTRLTVL.

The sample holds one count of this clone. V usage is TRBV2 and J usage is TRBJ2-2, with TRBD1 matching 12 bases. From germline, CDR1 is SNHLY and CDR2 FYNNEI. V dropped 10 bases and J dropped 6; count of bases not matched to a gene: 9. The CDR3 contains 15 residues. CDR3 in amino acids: CATLGDRGLSGELFF. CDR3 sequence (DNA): TGTGCCACCCTCGGGGACAGGGGGCTTTCCGGGGAGCTGTTTTTT. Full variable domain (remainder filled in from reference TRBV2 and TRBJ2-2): EPEVTQTPSHQVTQMGQEVILRCVPISNHLYFYWYRQILGQKVEFLVSFYNNEISEKSEIFDDQFSVERPDGSNFTLKIRSTKLEDSAMYFCATLGDRGLSGELFFGEGSRLTVL.

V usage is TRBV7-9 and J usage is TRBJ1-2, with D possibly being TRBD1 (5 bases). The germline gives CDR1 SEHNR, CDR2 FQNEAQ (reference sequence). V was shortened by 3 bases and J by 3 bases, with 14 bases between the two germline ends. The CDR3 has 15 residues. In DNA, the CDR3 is TGTGCCAGCAGCTTCATGGGGGGAGAGGACTATGGCTACACCTTC. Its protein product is CASSFMGGEDYGYTF.

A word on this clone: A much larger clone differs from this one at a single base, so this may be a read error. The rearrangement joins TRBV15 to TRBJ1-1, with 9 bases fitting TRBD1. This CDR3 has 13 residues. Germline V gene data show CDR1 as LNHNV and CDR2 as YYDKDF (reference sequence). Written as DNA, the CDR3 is TGTGCCGCCAGCAGGACAGGGGCCACTGAAGCTTTCTTT. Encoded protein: CAASRTGATEAFF. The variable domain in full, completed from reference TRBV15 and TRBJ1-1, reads DAMVIQNPRYQVTQFGKPVTLSCSQTLNHNVMYWYQQKSSQAPKLLFHYYDKDFNNEADTPDNFQSRRPNTSFCFLDIRSPGLGDTAMYLCAASRTGATEAFFGQGTRLTVV.

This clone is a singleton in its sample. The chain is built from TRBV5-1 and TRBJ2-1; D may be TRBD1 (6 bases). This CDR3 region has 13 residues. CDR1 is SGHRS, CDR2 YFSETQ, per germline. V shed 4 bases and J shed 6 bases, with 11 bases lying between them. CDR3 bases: TGCGCCAGCAGCAGGACAGAGGGCAATGAGCAGTTCTTC. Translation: CASSRTEGNEQFF.

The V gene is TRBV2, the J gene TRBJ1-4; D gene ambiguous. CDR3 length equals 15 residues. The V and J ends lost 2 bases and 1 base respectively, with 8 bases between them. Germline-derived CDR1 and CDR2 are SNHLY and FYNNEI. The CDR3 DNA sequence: TGTGCCAGCAGTGAAAACGGGTTAACTAATGAAAAACTGTTTTTT. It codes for CASSENGLTNEKLFF.

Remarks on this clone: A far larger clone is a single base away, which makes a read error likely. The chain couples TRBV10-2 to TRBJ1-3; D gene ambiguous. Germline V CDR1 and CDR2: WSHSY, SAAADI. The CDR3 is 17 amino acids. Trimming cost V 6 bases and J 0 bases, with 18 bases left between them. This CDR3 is CASSPAASRNSGNTIYF. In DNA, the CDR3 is TGCGCCAGCAGCCCCGCCGCCTCGAGAAACTCTGGAAACACCATATATTTT.

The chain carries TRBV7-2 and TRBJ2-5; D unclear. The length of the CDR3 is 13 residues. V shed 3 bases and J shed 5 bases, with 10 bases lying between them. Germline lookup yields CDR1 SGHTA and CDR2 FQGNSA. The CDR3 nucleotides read TGTGCCAGCAGCTTCGGCCCGGTGGAGACCCAGTACTTC. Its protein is CASSFGPVETQYF.

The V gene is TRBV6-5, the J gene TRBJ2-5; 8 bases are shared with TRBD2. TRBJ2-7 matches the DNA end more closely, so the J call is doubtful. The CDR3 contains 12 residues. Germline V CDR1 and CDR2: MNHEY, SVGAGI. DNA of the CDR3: TGTGCCAGCAGTGGACTAGCCCACGAGCAGTACTTC. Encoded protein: CASSGLAHEQYF.

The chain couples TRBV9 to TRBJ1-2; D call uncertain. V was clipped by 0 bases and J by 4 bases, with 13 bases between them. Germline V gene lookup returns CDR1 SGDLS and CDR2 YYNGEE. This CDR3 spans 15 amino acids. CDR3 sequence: CASSVEPSGGYGYTF. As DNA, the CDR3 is TGTGCCAGCAGCGTAGAGCCTTCGGGTGGCTATGGCTACACCTTC.

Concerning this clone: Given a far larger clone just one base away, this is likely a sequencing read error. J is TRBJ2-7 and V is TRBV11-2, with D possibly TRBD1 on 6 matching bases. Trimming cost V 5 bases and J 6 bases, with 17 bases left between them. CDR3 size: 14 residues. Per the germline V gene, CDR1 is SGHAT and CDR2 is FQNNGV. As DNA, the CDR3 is TGTGCCAGCAGCCTCAGGACAGAGGACGGCGAGCAGTACTTC. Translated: CASSLRTEDGEQYF.

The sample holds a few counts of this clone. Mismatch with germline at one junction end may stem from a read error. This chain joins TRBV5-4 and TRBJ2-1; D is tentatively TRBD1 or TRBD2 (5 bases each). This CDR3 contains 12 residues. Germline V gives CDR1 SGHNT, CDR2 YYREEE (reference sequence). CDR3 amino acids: CASSLGDLEQFF. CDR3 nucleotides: TGTGCCAGCAGTTTGGGGGACCTAGAGCAGTTCTTC. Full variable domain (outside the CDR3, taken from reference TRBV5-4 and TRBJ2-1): ETGVTQSPTHLIKTRGQQVTLRCSSQSGHNTVSWYQQALGQGPQFIFQYYREEENGRGNFPPRFSGLQFPNYSSELNVNALELDDSALYLCASSLGDLEQFFGPGTRLTVL.

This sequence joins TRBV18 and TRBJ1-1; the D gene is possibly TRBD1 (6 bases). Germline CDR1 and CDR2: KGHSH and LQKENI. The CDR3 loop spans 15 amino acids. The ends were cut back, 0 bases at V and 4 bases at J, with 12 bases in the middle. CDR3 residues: CASSPPGQGRTEAFF. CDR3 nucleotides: TGTGCCAGCTCACCACCGGGGCAGGGGCGCACTGAAGCTTTCTTT.

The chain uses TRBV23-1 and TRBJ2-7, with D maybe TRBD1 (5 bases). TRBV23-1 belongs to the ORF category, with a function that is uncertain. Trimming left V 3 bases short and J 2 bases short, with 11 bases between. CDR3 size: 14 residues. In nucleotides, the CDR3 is TGCGCCAGCAGTCATCCCGACAGAGCCTACGAGCAGTACTTC. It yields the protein CASSHPDRAYEQYF.

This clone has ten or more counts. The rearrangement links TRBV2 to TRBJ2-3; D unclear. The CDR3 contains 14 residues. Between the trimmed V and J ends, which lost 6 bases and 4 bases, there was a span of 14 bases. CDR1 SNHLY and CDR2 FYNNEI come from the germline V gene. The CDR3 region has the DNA TGTGCCAGCAGCGACGGTTCCACGGCAGATACGCAGTATTTT. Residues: CASSDGSTADTQYF.

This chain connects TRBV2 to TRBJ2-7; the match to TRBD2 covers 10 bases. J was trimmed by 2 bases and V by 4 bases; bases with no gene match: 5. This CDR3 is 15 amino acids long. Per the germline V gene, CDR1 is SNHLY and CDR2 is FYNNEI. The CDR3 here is CASSAGLAGAYEQYF. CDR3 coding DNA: TGTGCCAGCAGTGCCGGCCTAGCGGGAGCCTACGAGCAGTACTTC.

CDR3 sequence reads: CAISPWNTEAFF. DNA for the CDR3: TGTGCCATCAGTCCGTGGAACACTGAAGCTTTCTTT. The genes are TRBV10-3 and TRBJ1-1; D unclear. V lost 5 bases and J lost 1, with 5 bases in between. Germline CDR1 ENHRY, CDR2 SYGVKD. CDR3 size: 12 residues.

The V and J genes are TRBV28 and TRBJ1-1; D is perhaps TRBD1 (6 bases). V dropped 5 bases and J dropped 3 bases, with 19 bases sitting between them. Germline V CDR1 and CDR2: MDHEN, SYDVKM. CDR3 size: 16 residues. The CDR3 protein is CASSQLPGAADTEAFF. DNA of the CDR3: TGTGCCAGCAGTCAACTTCCGGGGGCGGCAGACACTGAAGCTTTCTTT.

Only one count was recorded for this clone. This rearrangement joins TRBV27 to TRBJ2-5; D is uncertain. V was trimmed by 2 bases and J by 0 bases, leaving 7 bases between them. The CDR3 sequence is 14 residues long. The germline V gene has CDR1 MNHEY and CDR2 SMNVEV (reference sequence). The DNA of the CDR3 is TGTGCCAGCAGTTTAAGGTCAGACCAAGAGACCCAGTACTTC. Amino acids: CASSLRSDQETQYF.

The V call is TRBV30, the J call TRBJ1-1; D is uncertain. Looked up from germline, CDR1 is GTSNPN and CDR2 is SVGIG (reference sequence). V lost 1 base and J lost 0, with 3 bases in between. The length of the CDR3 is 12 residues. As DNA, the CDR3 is TGTGCCTGGAGTGGCATGAACACTGAAGCTTTCTTT. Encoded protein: CAWSGMNTEAFF.